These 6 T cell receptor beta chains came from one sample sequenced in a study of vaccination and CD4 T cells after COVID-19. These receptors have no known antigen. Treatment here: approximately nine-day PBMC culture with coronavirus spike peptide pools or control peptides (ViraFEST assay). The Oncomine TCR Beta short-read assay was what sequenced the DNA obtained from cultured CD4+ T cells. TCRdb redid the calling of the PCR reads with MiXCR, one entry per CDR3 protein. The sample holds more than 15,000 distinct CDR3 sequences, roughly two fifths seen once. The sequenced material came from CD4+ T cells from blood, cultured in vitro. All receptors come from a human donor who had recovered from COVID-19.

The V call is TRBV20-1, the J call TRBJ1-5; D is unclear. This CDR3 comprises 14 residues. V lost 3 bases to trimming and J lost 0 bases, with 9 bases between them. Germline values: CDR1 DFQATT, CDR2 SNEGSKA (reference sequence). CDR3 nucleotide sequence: TGCAGTGCTAGTGCCGGGGTTAGCAATCAGCCCCAGCATTTT. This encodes CSASAGVSNQPQHF.

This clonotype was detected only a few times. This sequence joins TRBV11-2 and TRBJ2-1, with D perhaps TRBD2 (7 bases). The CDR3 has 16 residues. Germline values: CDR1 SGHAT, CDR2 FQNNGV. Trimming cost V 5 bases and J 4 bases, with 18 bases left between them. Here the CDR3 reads CASSPIRGAGYNEQFF. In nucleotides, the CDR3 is TGTGCCAGCAGCCCCATACGGGGGGCGGGGTACAATGAGCAGTTCTTC.

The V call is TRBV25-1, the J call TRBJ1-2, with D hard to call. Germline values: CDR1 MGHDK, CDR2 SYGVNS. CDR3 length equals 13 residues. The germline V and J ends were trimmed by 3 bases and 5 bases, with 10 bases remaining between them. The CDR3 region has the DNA TGTGCCAGCAGTGAGGGTCCGAGGTATGGCTACACCTTC. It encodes CASSEGPRYGYTF.

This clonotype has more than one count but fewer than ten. The CDR3 coding sequence is TGTGCCAGCAGCTTCGGGGACCTCACAGATACGCAGTATTTT. Its translation is CASSFGDLTDTQYF. The gene calls are TRBV7-6 and TRBJ2-3, with D perhaps given as TRBD1 or TRBD2 (5 bases each). The germline V and J ends were trimmed by 3 bases and 2 bases, with 9 bases remaining between them. The CDR3 covers 14 residues. Germline CDR1 SGHVS, CDR2 FNYEAQ.

The CDR3 DNA sequence: TGTGCCAGCAGGGGTTACTCTGTCAAGGGGGCCGCTGAAGCTTTCTTT. Encoded protein: CASRGYSVKGAAEAFF. The rearrangement links TRBV2 to TRBJ1-1; 7 bases agree with TRBD1. The CDR3 sequence is 16 residues long. Germline V lookup: CDR1 SNHLY, CDR2 FYNNEI. V lost 6 bases and J lost 6; bases outside the gene matches: 16.

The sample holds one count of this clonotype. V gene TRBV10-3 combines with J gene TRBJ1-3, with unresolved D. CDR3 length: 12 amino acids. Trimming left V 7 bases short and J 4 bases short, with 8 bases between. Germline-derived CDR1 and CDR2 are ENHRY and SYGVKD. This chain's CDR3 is CAIKEEGNTIYF. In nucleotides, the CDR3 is TGTGCCATCAAGGAGGAGGGAAACACCATATATTTT.